This is a list of T cell receptor beta chains from one sample in a study of patients and donors after allogeneic stem cell transplantation. TCRdb re-called the RT-PCR reads with MiXCR, one entry per CDR3 protein. Of tens of thousands of distinct CDR3 sequences listed, 5% are singletons. Sequenced input: blood, either unsorted or a sorted T cell fraction (not recorded which). All receptors derive from a human donor who was either an allogeneic HSCT recipient or a stem cell or donor lymphocyte infusion donor (not recorded which). It is not recorded whose cells these are; they may come from a transplant donor. CDR3s include the opening cysteine and the closing phenylalanine or tryptophan. A D gene is named only where the DNA matches it firmly. Some rows have no size entry. The others give once, few or many, or a class for an expanded clone.

>TRBD2|TRBV2|many|TRBJ2-5
TGTGCCAGCAGGAGTAGCGGGGACGAGACCCAGTACTTC
CASRSSGDETQYF
>NA|TRBV12-5|many|TRBJ2-3
TGTGCTAGTGGTTTGGTAAGAGGTCAGGGGATGACGGATACGCAGTATTTT
CASGLVRGQGMTDTQYF
>TRBD2|TRBV7-6|many|TRBJ2-1
TGTGCCAGCAGCTTAGAGGCGGGAGGGCCTCGGAATGAGCAGTTCTTC
CASSLEAGGPRNEQFF
>TRBD2|TRBV4-2|many|TRBJ2-2
TGTGCCAGCAGCCAAGATACTAGCGCGACCACCGGGGAGCTGTTTTTT
CASSQDTSATTGELFF
>TRBD1|TRBV11-3|NA|TRBJ1-1
TGTGCCAGCAGGACAGGGACAGGAGTTGAAGCTTTCTTT
CASRTGTGVEAFF
>TRBD1|TRBV29-1|NA|TRBJ1-1
TGCAGCGTTGGATACAGGGGGCGGGGGGTCGAAGCTTTCTTT
CSVGYRGRGVEAFF
>NA|TRBV2|NA|TRBJ1-2
TGTGCCAGCAGTGAAGCGCTTCCCCGGGACTATGGCTACACCTTC
CASSEALPRDYGYTF
>TRBD2|TRBV28|NA|TRBJ2-1
TGTGCCAGCAGCATAGCGGGAGGCACCCACAATGAGCAGTTCTTC
CASSIAGGTHNEQFF
>NA|TRBV4-1|many|TRBJ1-4
TGCGCCAGCAGCCAGGGGCAAGTTGAAAAACTGTTTTTT
CASSQGQVEKLFF
>NA|TRBV2|many|TRBJ2-7
TGTGCCAGCAGTGAAACCACTTCCTGGCGGGTCGAGCAGTACTTC
CASSETTSWRVEQYF
>NA|TRBV29-1|many|TRBJ1-1
TGCAGTGTACGCACCAGGGGGAACACTGAAGCTTTCTTT
CSVRTRGNTEAFF
>NA|TRBV2|many|TRBJ2-2
TGTGCCAGCAGTGAAGCCGGACACAAAAACACCGGGGAGCTGTTTTTT
CASSEAGHKNTGELFF
>NA|TRBV20-1|many|TRBJ2-7
TGCAGTGCTATCCTAGGGGTCTCCTACGAGCAGTACTTC
CSAILGVSYEQYF
>TRBD2|TRBV12-5|few|TRBJ2-5
TGTGCTAGTGGTCGCGCCGGGACTAGCGTTACGGGGGGGACCCAGTACTTC
CASGRAGTSVTGGTQYF
>TRBD1|TRBV5-6|few|TRBJ1-2
TGTGCCAGCACATCAGTCCCGGGACAGGGAAACTATGGCTACACCTTC
CASTSVPGQGNYGYTF
>TRBD2|TRBV4-1|once|TRBJ2-7
TGCGCCAGCAGCCTTAGCGGGACCGGATCCTACGAGCAGTACTTC
CASSLSGTGSYEQYF
>NA|TRBV7-9|few|TRBJ1-2
TGTGCCAGCAGCTTAAGGAGAAACTATGGCTACACCTTC
CASSLRRNYGYTF
>NA|TRBV9|few|TRBJ2-1
TGTGCCAGCAGCGTAGAGGGAGTGGGAGCGGGCCAATACAATGAGCAGTTCTTC
CASSVEGVGAGQYNEQFF
>TRBD1|TRBV7-8|NA|TRBJ1-1
TGTGCCAGCAGCATAGACAGGGTGAACACTGAAGCTTTCTTT
CASSIDRVNTEAFF
>TRBD1|TRBV10-1|many|TRBJ2-7
TGCGCCAGCAGTGTCGGGACAGGGTTCGGGCCTGAGAGCTCCTACGAGCAGTACTTC
CASSVGTGFGPESSYEQYF
>TRBD2|TRBV6-1|many|TRBJ2-5
TGTGCCAGCAGTCCTACTAGCGGGAGATCGGAGACCCAGTACTTC
CASSPTSGRSETQYF
>TRBD2|TRBV9|few|TRBJ2-1
TGTGCCAGCAGCGTTCTAGCGGTTCCCTACAATGAGCAGTTCTTC
CASSVLAVPYNEQFF
>NA|TRBV3-1|many|TRBJ2-6
TGTGCCAGCAGTCCCGGGTGGTCTGGGGCCAACGTCCTGACTTTC
CASSPGWSGANVLTF
>NA|TRBV14|many|TRBJ1-3
TGTGCCAGCAGCAGTCTTCCGGGCCGAGGAAACACCATATATTTT
CASSSLPGRGNTIYF
>NA|TRBV5-1|many|TRBJ1-4
TGCGCCAGCAGCTCGCAGGGTATAGAGGAAAAACTGTTTTTT
CASSSQGIEEKLFF
>TRBD1|TRBV6-1|NA|TRBJ1-6
TGTGCCAGCAGCCAAGGGGACAGCTCCTATAATTCACCCCTCCACTTT
CASSQGDSSYNSPLHF
>NA|TRBV7-2|many|TRBJ2-3
TGTGCCAGCAGCTTAGAAGGTTTTGCTGGCACAGATACGCAGTATTTT
CASSLEGFAGTDTQYF
>NA|TRBV20-1|many|TRBJ1-1
TGCAGTGCTATTATAGGTTACACTGAAGCTTTCTTT
CSAIIGYTEAFF
>NA|TRBV18|many|TRBJ1-6
TGTGCCAGCTCACCACGAGGGGCCTCCTATAATTCACCCCTCCACTTT
CASSPRGASYNSPLHF
>NA|TRBV29-1|few|TRBJ2-3
TGCAGCGCAGCCGGGCAAGGGGGCACAGATACGCAGTATTTT
CSAAGQGGTDTQYF
>NA|TRBV5-1|many|TRBJ2-7
TGCGCCAGCAGTGTCCAGGGTTCCTACGAGCAGTACTTC
CASSVQGSYEQYF
>TRBD1|TRBV2|NA|TRBJ1-2
TGTGCCAGCAGCCCACTACAGGGGCCGGGTGGCTACACCTTC
CASSPLQGPGGYTF
>TRBD1|TRBV20-1|many|TRBJ2-7
TGCAGTGCTGGACAGGGGGCTTGGTACGAGCAGTACTTC
CSAGQGAWYEQYF
>NA|TRBV20-1|NA|TRBJ1-4
TGCAGTGCTAGGGAAACAACTAATGAAAAACTGTTTTTT
CSARETTNEKLFF
>TRBD2|TRBV12-3/TRBV12-4|many|TRBJ2-2
TGTGCCAGCAGTTTAGAGCCACTAGCGGGAGGATTTTACACCGGGGAGCTGTTTTTT
CASSLEPLAGGFYTGELFF
>TRBD1|TRBV6-1|few|TRBJ2-5
TGTGCCAGCAGTGTAGACAGGGTGGAGACCCAGTACTTC
CASSVDRVETQYF
>TRBD1|TRBV11-2|many|TRBJ2-1
TGTGCCAGCACCCAGACAGGGGGCGTCGGGGGAGCCTACAATGAGCAGTTCTTC
CASTQTGGVGGAYNEQFF
>NA|TRBV23-1|many|TRBJ2-2
TGCGCCAGCAGTCAATCGGAGGCCGGGGAGCTGTTTTTT
CASSQSEAGELFF
>NA|TRBV27|few|TRBJ1-5
TGTGCCAGCAGTTTATATAGGGGCAATCAGCCCCAGCATTTT
CASSLYRGNQPQHF
>NA|TRBV7-8|many|TRBJ2-2
TGTGCCAGCAGCTTATTTTTGAGTGGTCCCGGGGAGCTGTTTTTT
CASSLFLSGPGELFF
>NA|TRBV2|many|TRBJ2-3
TGTGCCAGCACCTACGGCAGGGAGAGGAGCACAGATACGCAGTATTTT
CASTYGRERSTDTQYF
>TRBD2|TRBV19|many|TRBJ2-5
TGTGCCAGTAGTACAAGCGGGGGCCTTTTTATCGAGACCCAGTACTTC
CASSTSGGLFIETQYF
>NA|TRBV7-2|many|TRBJ1-4
TGTGCCAGCAGCTCCTGGGGCACAACTAATGAAAAACTGTTTTTT
CASSSWGTTNEKLFF
>TRBD1|TRBV5-1|many|TRBJ2-7
TGCGCCAGCAGCCTGGGACAGGAGATCTACGAGCAGTACTTC
CASSLGQEIYEQYF
>NA|TRBV7-7|many|TRBJ1-6
TGTGCTAGCAGCCCATCGACAGCGCCCTATTCACCCCTCCACTTT
CASSPSTAPYSPLHF
>TRBD2|TRBV5-6|NA|TRBJ2-3
TGTGCCAGCAGCTTCGGCGGGAGGGGTAGCACAGATACGCAGTATTTT
CASSFGGRGSTDTQYF
>NA|TRBV2|NA|TRBJ1-5
TGTGCCAGCAGCCCGGGTCGGGGTTCCAATCAGCCCCAGCATTTT
CASSPGRGSNQPQHF
>NA|TRBV7-2|once|TRBJ2-5
TGTGCCAGCAGCTTAGTGTTGGGGCTACAAGAGACCCAGTACTTC
CASSLVLGLQETQYF
>TRBD1|TRBV27|few|TRBJ1-2
TGTGCCAGCAGCTTAGGGGGACAGGAGGGCTACACCTTC
CASSLGGQEGYTF
>NA|TRBV28|few|TRBJ1-2
TGTGCCAGCGGACCCCCAATTCGTGGCTATGGCTACACCTTC
CASGPPIRGYGYTF
>NA|TRBV7-2|many|TRBJ1-5
TGTGCCAGCAACAAACCTGGCCTCCAGCCCCAGCATTTT
CASNKPGLQPQHF
>NA|TRBV29-1|few|TRBJ1-2
TGCAGCGTTGGGGTGGGTGAGAACTATGGCTACACCTTC
CSVGVGENYGYTF
>NA|TRBV6-1|NA|TRBJ1-1
TGTGCCAGCAGTGAAGACAGAGAGACTGAAGCTTTCTTT
CASSEDRETEAFF